The clone carrying this T cell receptor (beta chain) has just a few counts. Its antigen is unknown. This sample is part of a study of radiation and T cells in renal cell carcinoma. Study-level results: Irradiated tumors had higher TCR clonality than control tumors.

Treatment here: treatment-naive control, cytoreductive nephrectomy. Clones were read by immunoSEQ multiplex PCR, and TCRdb kept only the in-frame ones, dropping some. The sample has roughly 21,000 clones, around half seen once. The source material was tumor tissue, sampled from a patient whose treatment was nephrectomy without radiotherapy. This sequence was found in a human donor with renal cell carcinoma.

This CDR3 reads CAISRTSGVYNEQFF. The CDR3 DNA reads TGTGCCATCAGTCGGACTAGCGGGGTCTACAATGAGCAGTTCTTC. V is TRBV10-3 and J is TRBJ2-1; 12 bases line up with TRBD2. Germline CDR1 and CDR2: ENHRY and SYGVKD. V shed 5 bases, J shed 3 bases, and the junction held 2 bases outside the gene matches. CDR3 length: 15 amino acids.